This is a list of T cell receptor beta chains from one sample in a study of CD8 T cells in ankylosing spondylitis. TCRdb re-derived calls from the 5' RACE reads in MiXCR, one entry per CDR3 protein. The sample comprises around 340,000 distinct CDR3 sequences, approximately 14% of which are singletons, and around 0.99% rests with the top ten. The sequenced sample consisted of blood, either unsorted or a sorted T cell fraction (not recorded which). The receptors here all came from a male donor with ankylosing spondylitis or in good health (not recorded which). Both conserved end residues are part of each CDR3. Each record gives: CDR3 length, V gene, J gene, D gene, clone size, CDR3 protein, CDR3 DNA. The D gene is left open where the match is weak. Part of the rows lack a size; the others show once, few, many or a class for expanded clones.

15	TRBV3-1	TRBJ2-3	-	-	CASSPTPAGPNTQYF	TGTGCCAGCAGCCCGACCCCGGCAGGGCCAAATACGCAGTATTTT
12	TRBV19	TRBJ1-1	-	-	CASSYDRRKAFF	TGTGCCAGTAGTTACGACCGTAGGAAAGCTTTCTTT
15	TRBV12-3/TRBV12-4	TRBJ2-1	-	-	CASSLEVGVRNEQFF	TGTGCCAGCAGTTTAGAGGTCGGGGTGAGAAATGAGCAGTTCTTC
14	TRBV29-1	TRBJ1-5	TRBD1	-	CSAAGTGVNQPQHF	TGCAGCGCGGCCGGGACAGGGGTCAATCAGCCCCAGCATTTT
15	TRBV12-5	TRBJ2-7	-	few	CASGLAYGTAYEQYF	TGTGCTAGTGGTTTGGCTTACGGTACGGCCTACGAGCAGTACTTC
14	TRBV10-3	TRBJ2-7	TRBD2	-	CATSPSGRANEQYF	TGTGCCACCTCCCCTAGCGGGAGGGCCAATGAGCAGTACTTC
13	TRBV20-1	TRBJ2-5	TRBD1	few	CSANRGLAETQYF	TGCAGTGCTAACAGGGGGCTAGCGGAGACCCAGTACTTC
18	TRBV4-1	TRBJ2-1	-	-	CASSQLWTFPGSYNEQFF	TGCGCCAGCAGCCAACTATGGACCTTTCCCGGATCCTACAATGAGCAGTTCTTC
16	TRBV7-9	TRBJ1-4	-	-	CASSSSDLQLNEKLFF	TGTGCCAGCAGCTCCTCCGACCTGCAGCTTAATGAAAAACTGTTTTTT
16	TRBV5-5	TRBJ1-5	-	few	CASSLEWKPSNQPQHF	TGTGCCAGCAGCTTGGAATGGAAGCCTAGCAATCAGCCCCAGCATTTT
13	TRBV7-9	TRBJ1-1	-	few	CASSLGRDDEAFF	TGTGCCAGCAGCTTAGGCAGGGACGATGAAGCTTTCTTT
15	TRBV3-1	TRBJ2-3	TRBD1	many	CASSQVGQATDTQYF	TGTGCCAGCAGCCAAGTGGGACAGGCCACAGATACGCAGTATTTT
13	TRBV7-8	TRBJ1-1	-	few	CASSLAGTPEAFF	TGTGCCAGCAGCTTAGCCGGGACCCCTGAAGCTTTCTTT
14	TRBV5-1	TRBJ1-2	-	-	CASSLDGGDYGYTF	TGCGCCAGCAGCTTGGACGGGGGTGACTATGGCTACACCTTC
14	TRBV5-1	TRBJ2-3	-	-	CASSTDRLTDTQYF	TGCGCCAGCAGCACCGACAGGCTCACAGATACGCAGTATTTT
16	TRBV12-3/TRBV12-4	TRBJ2-5	TRBD2	few	CASSFRSGGSQETQYF	TGTGCCAGCAGTTTTAGAAGCGGGGGGTCGCAAGAGACCCAGTACTTC
14	TRBV2	TRBJ1-2	-	-	CASLPGLANYGYTF	TGTGCCAGCCTCCCAGGGTTAGCTAACTATGGCTACACCTTC
15	TRBV29-1	TRBJ2-1	TRBD2	-	CSVKIAGRQDHEQFF	TGCAGCGTCAAAATAGCGGGGAGGCAGGACCATGAGCAGTTCTTC
14	TRBV5-1	TRBJ2-1	TRBD2	few	CASSSGLDRNEQFF	TGCGCCAGCAGCTCTGGACTAGATCGGAATGAGCAGTTCTTC
14	TRBV4-1	TRBJ2-3	-	-	CASSRGHGTDTQYF	TGCGCCAGCAGCCGAGGACACGGCACAGATACGCAGTATTTT
12	TRBV7-2	TRBJ2-7	-	-	CASSRGLYEQYF	TGTGCCAGCAGCAGGGGGTTGTACGAGCAGTACTTC
12	TRBV27	TRBJ1-2	-	few	CASSSWTTGYTF	TGTGCCAGCAGTTCCTGGACGACGGGCTACACCTTC
12	TRBV14	TRBJ2-4	-	-	CASSQVGAIQYF	TGTGCCAGCAGCCAAGTAGGGGCCATTCAGTACTTC
15	TRBV5-1	TRBJ2-7	-	many	CASSLGSGVGYEQYF	TGCGCCAGCAGCTTGGGGTCAGGGGTCGGATACGAGCAGTACTTC
14	TRBV12-3/TRBV12-4	TRBJ2-1	-	-	CASTLGVSYNEQFF	TGTGCCAGCACCCTCGGGGTTTCCTACAATGAGCAGTTCTTC
14	TRBV6-5	TRBJ1-1	-	few	CASSSLRGGAEAFF	TGTGCCAGCAGTTCCCTCAGGGGAGGGGCTGAAGCTTTCTTT
15	TRBV4-1	TRBJ1-5	-	-	CASSLRSSGRQPQHF	TGCGCCAGCAGCCTTCGGTCAAGCGGTAGGCAGCCCCAGCATTTT
16	TRBV20-1	TRBJ1-6	-	many	CSARRQGGKTDSPLHF	TGCAGTGCTAGACGCCAGGGTGGGAAAACGGATTCACCCCTCCACTTT
15	TRBV3-1	TRBJ1-1	TRBD1	-	CASSQRRDRGTEAFF	TGTGCCAGCAGCCAACGACGAGACAGGGGCACTGAAGCTTTCTTT
14	TRBV5-5	TRBJ2-5	-	-	CASSGGTARETQYF	TGTGCCAGCAGCGGTGGGACGGCCAGGGAGACCCAGTACTTC
14	TRBV5-1	TRBJ2-1	TRBD2	few	CASALAGGRNEQFF	TGCGCCAGCGCATTAGCGGGAGGGCGGAATGAGCAGTTCTTC
17	TRBV5-1	TRBJ2-7	TRBD1	-	CASSLRGGRGPPYEQYF	TGCGCCAGCAGCTTGAGGGGTGGTAGGGGGCCACCCTACGAGCAGTACTTC
14	TRBV10-3	TRBJ1-3	-	-	CAISPGISGNTIYF	TGTGCCATCAGTCCGGGGATCTCTGGAAACACCATATATTTT
11	TRBV7-2	TRBJ2-7	-	medium-sized	CASSPSYEQYF	TGTGCCAGCAGCCCCTCCTACGAGCAGTACTTC
14	TRBV5-5	TRBJ2-2	TRBD1	many	CASSPRTGPGELFF	TGTGCCAGCAGCCCGAGGACAGGGCCCGGGGAGCTGTTTTTT
20	TRBV5-1	TRBJ2-2	TRBD2	-	CASSWWILAGDSPNTGELFF	TGCGCCAGCAGCTGGTGGATTCTAGCGGGAGATAGCCCGAACACCGGGGAGCTGTTTTTT
13	TRBV5-1	TRBJ2-2	-	-	CASHLGNTGELFF	TGCGCCAGTCATCTCGGCAACACCGGGGAGCTGTTTTTT
15	TRBV11-2	TRBJ1-6	TRBD1	-	CASSPTGTYNSPLHF	TGTGCCAGCAGCCCGACAGGGACCTATAATTCACCCCTCCACTTT
18	TRBV5-6	TRBJ2-2	TRBD1	-	CASSLGPGQGGGTGELFF	TGTGCCAGCAGCTTGGGCCCGGGACAGGGAGGAGGTACCGGGGAGCTGTTTTTT
17	TRBV5-6	TRBJ2-1	TRBD1	-	CASSLARQGDIFNEQFF	TGTGCCAGCAGCTTGGCCCGACAGGGGGATATTTTTAATGAGCAGTTCTTC
16	TRBV4-1	TRBJ1-1	-	-	CASSRLFDSRNTEAFF	TGCGCCAGCAGCCGCCTGTTCGACAGCCGGAACACTGAAGCTTTCTTT
15	TRBV12-3/TRBV12-4	TRBJ1-4	TRBD1	-	CASLDRGQGNEKLFF	TGTGCCAGCTTAGATCGGGGACAGGGTAATGAAAAACTGTTTTTT
14	TRBV11-2	TRBJ2-4	-	-	CASSSAGAKNIQYF	TGTGCCAGCAGCTCCGCGGGGGCCAAAAACATTCAGTACTTC
16	TRBV5-1	TRBJ1-1	TRBD1	-	CASSLEQGGLNTEAFF	TGCGCCAGCAGCTTGGAGCAGGGGGGTCTGAACACTGAAGCTTTCTTT
13	TRBV6-1	TRBJ1-1	-	few	CAIQKSGRTEAFF	TGTGCCATACAAAAGTCAGGGAGAACTGAAGCTTTCTTT
16	TRBV7-7	TRBJ2-1	-	few	CASSLGASAAYNEQFF	TGTGCCAGCAGCTTAGGAGCCTCGGCGGCCTACAATGAGCAGTTCTTC
14	TRBV5-6	TRBJ2-1	-	few	CASSFDYLYNEQFF	TGTGCCAGCAGCTTTGACTACCTATACAATGAGCAGTTCTTC
16	TRBV27	TRBJ2-3	-	-	CASSLQASTVVDTQYF	TGTGCCAGCAGTTTACAAGCGTCGACGGTAGTAGATACGCAGTATTTT
17	TRBV6-4	TRBJ2-3	-	-	CASSDPPVGEGTDTQYF	TGTGCCAGCAGTGACCCCCCGGTGGGGGAAGGGACAGATACGCAGTATTTT
17	TRBV21-1	TRBJ2-5	-	-	CASSNPTNSAGEETQYF	TGTGCCAGCAGCAATCCCACTAATTCGGCAGGGGAAGAGACCCAGTACTTC
15	TRBV12-3/TRBV12-4	TRBJ2-4	-	-	CASSLAQGGKNIQYF	TGTGCCAGCAGTTTAGCCCAGGGGGGCAAAAACATTCAGTACTTC
14	TRBV20-1	TRBJ2-1	TRBD1	once	CSATSGQGVDEQFF	TGCAGTGCCACCAGCGGACAGGGCGTGGATGAGCAGTTCTTC
14	TRBV12-3/TRBV12-4	TRBJ2-1	-	many	CASSFGPNTGTQFF	TGTGCCAGCAGTTTCGGCCCTAACACGGGAACGCAGTTCTTC